This T cell receptor (beta chain) emerged from a study of OX40 agonist ivuxolimab in advanced cancers. Germline-derived CDR1 and CDR2 are SGHRS and YFSETQ. V lost 0 bases to trimming and J lost 7 bases, with 10 bases between them. The CDR3 spans 13 residues. The method was immunoSEQ multiplex PCR; TCRdb's version includes in-frame clones alone and lacks a portion of them. The sample carries about 70,000 clones, roughly 85% recorded once. Specimen: CD4+ or CD8+ T cells sorted from blood, collected in a trial of the OX40 agonist ivuxolimab. The J gene is TRBJ1-2, the V gene TRBV5-1; possibly TRBD1 for D (5 bases). This TCR came from an adult with an advanced solid tumor such as melanoma, head and neck, liver or kidney cancer. The CDR3 DNA reads as TGCGCCAGCAGCTTGGAGGGGTCGGGTGGCTACACCTTC. It codes for CASSLEGSGGYTF.